The 11 T cell receptor beta chains given below trace back to one sample, sequenced in a study of T-cell reconstitution after alpha-beta-depleted transplantation in children. Unique molecular identifiers were used in preparing the TCRbeta library. One entry per CDR3 protein results from TCRdb running MiXCR on the PCR reads. The sample includes about 300,000 distinct CDR3 sequences, approximately 7.3% seen only once; the top ten take 9.1%. Study-level results: After one year, T-cell counts and TCRbeta diversity mostly came from new T cells.

What these receptors recognize is not known. Here the sequenced sample was peripheral blood, taken 360 days after TCRalphabeta/CD19-depleted stem cell transplant. These receptors were taken from a female patient aged 2 to 10 who had a stem cell transplant for Fanconi anemia, so the T cells may come from the graft donor.

The chain employs TRBV5-6 and TRBJ2-7; a possible D gene is TRBD2 (5 bases). This CDR3 spans 13 amino acids. V was clipped by 4 bases and J by 0 bases, with 8 bases between them. Per the germline V gene, CDR1 is SGHDT and CDR2 is YYEEEE. The CDR3 sequence is CASSAGLSYEQYF. As DNA, the CDR3 is TGTGCCAGCAGCGCGGGTCTCTCCTACGAGCAGTACTTC.

This clonotype has ten or more counts. The CDR3 region has the DNA TGTGCCAGCAGTCGGCAGGGGGCAAACACTGAAGCTTTCTTT. Translation gives CASSRQGANTEAFF. The V gene is TRBV12-3 or TRBV12-4, the J gene TRBJ1-1; TRBD1 matches 8 bases. This CDR3 is built from 14 residues. With V trimmed by 5 bases and J by 2 bases, 4 bases remained unmatched.

This clonotype was seen ten or more times. The CDR3 bases are TGTGCCAGCAGTTACCGGACTAGCTACGAGCAGTACTTC. It specifies CASSYRTSYEQYF. This chain joins TRBV28 and TRBJ2-7, with TRBD2 matching 7 bases. The CDR3 totals 13 residues. Germline lookup yields CDR1 MDHEN and CDR2 SYDVKM. With V trimmed by 4 bases and J by 3 bases, 3 bases remained unmatched. The whole variable domain, filled in from reference TRBV28 and TRBJ2-7, reads DVKVTQSSRYLVKRTGEKVFLECVQDMDHENMFWYRQDPGLGLRLIYFSYDVKMKEKGDIPEGYSVSREKKERFSLILESASTNQTSMYLCASSYRTSYEQYFGPGTRLTVT.

The CDR3 sequence: CASSEGLLAASYEQYF. The CDR3 nucleotides read TGTGCCAGCAGTGAAGGGCTCCTAGCCGCCTCCTACGAGCAGTACTTC. The V call is TRBV6-1, the J call TRBJ2-7, with a weak D call TRBD2 (5 bases). The germline V gene encodes CDR1 MNHNS and CDR2 SASEGT. V lost 1 base, J lost 0 bases, and 13 bases lay in between. CDR3 length: 16 amino acids.

V and J are TRBV7-9 and TRBJ1-3; D unresolved. The V end lost 3 bases, the J end lost 0 bases, and 12 bases lay between the germline ends. Germline assignment: CDR1 SEHNR and CDR2 FQNEAQ (reference sequence). The CDR3 sequence is 16 residues long. The DNA of the CDR3 is TGTGCCAGCAGCTTTCAAGGGCCCACCTCTGGAAACACCATATATTTT. This codes for CASSFQGPTSGNTIYF.

This clonotype was detected ten times or more. The rearrangement uses TRBV7-2 and TRBJ1-2; D is unclear. V lost 1 base and J 2 bases, leaving 5 bases between the germline ends. The CDR3 covers 13 residues. CDR1 and CDR2 (germline): SGHTA, FQGNSA. The CDR3 here is CASSLGGNYGYTF. The DNA of the CDR3 is TGTGCCAGCAGCTTAGGTGGGAACTATGGCTACACCTTC. Filled out from reference TRBV7-2 and TRBJ1-2, the complete variable domain reads GAGVSQSPSNKVTEKGKDVELRCDPISGHTALYWYRQSLGQGLEFLIYFQGNSAPDKSGLPSDRFSAERTGGSVSTLTIQRTQQEDSAVYLCASSLGGNYGYTFGSGTRLTVV.

This clonotype was seen a handful of times. V and J are TRBV3-1 and TRBJ1-3; 10 bases are shared with TRBD1. The J segment lost 0 bases and the V segment lost 1 base, leaving 9 bases of the junction unmatched. Germline CDR1 and CDR2: LGHDT and YNNKEL (reference sequence). There are 19 residues in the CDR3. CDR3 protein: CASSQGWTGGFGSGNTIYF. Here the CDR3 DNA reads TGTGCCAGCAGCCAAGGATGGACAGGGGGTTTTGGCTCTGGAAACACCATATATTTT.

The table lists this clonotype with many counts. The V gene is TRBV6-6, the J gene TRBJ1-4; no clear D. This CDR3 spans 13 amino acids. Germline V gives CDR1 MNHNY, CDR2 SVGAGI (reference sequence). V gave up 6 bases and J gave up 5 bases, with 10 bases separating them. The CDR3: CASSYRKNEKLFF. The CDR3 bases are TGTGCCAGCAGCTATCGGAAGAATGAAAAACTGTTTTTT.

This clonotype came up many times. The chain recombines TRBV7-3 with TRBJ2-3; TRBD2 is a possible D gene (7 bases). The V gene lost 5 bases and the J gene lost 3 bases, with 21 bases spanning the gap. Germline V lookup: CDR1 SGHTA, CDR2 FQGTGA. This CDR3 has 17 residues. The CDR3 region has the DNA TGTGCCAGCAGCGGCAGGGGAGGGTACAAAGGTACAGATACGCAGTATTTT. Its translation: CASSGRGGYKGTDTQYF.

This clonotype was detected ten times or more. The gene calls are TRBV4-3 and TRBJ2-7, with a tentative D call TRBD1 (6 bases). This CDR3 is built from 15 residues. Per the germline V gene, CDR1 is LGHNA and CDR2 is YSLEER. V dropped 0 bases and J dropped 2 bases, with 11 bases sitting between them. The CDR3 DNA is TGCGCCAGCAGCCAAGATTACAGGGCGACCTACGAGCAGTACTTC. Translation gives CASSQDYRATYEQYF.

In this sample, this clonotype turned up many times. The CDR3 DNA reads TGTGCCGTGGGGCCGGGACAGAACTACGAGCAGTACTTC. Amino acid sequence: CAVGPGQNYEQYF. The chain has TRBV7-7 and TRBJ2-7, with 7 bases fitting TRBD1. V was clipped by 11 bases and J by 3 bases; unmatched bases: 10. Germline V gene data show CDR1 as SSHAT and CDR2 as FNYEAQ (reference sequence). This CDR3 comprises 13 residues. Full variable domain (outside the CDR3, taken from reference TRBV7-7 and TRBJ2-7): GAGVSQSPRYKVTKRGQDVTLRCDPISSHATLYWYQQALGQGPEFLTYFNYEAQPDKSGLPSDRFSAERPEGSISTLTIQRTEQRDSAMYRCAVGPGQNYEQYFGPGTRLTVT.